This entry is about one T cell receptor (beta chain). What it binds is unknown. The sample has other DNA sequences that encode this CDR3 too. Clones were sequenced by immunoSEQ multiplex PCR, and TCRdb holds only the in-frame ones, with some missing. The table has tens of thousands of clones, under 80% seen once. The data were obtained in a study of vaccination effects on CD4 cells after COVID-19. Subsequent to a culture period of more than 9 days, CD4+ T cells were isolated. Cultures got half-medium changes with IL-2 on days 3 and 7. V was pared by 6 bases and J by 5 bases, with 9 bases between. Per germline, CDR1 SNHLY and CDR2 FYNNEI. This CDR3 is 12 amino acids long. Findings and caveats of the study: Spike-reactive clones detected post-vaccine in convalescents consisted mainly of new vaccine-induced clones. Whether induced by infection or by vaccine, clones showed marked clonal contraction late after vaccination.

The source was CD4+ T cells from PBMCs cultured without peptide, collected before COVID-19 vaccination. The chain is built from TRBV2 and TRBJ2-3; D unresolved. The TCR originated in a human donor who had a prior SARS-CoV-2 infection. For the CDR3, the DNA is TGTGCCAGCAGGGTCGTGGGAGATACGCAGTATTTT. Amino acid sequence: CASRVVGDTQYF. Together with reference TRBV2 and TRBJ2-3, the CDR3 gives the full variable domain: EPEVTQTPSHQVTQMGQEVILRCVPISNHLYFYWYRQILGQKVEFLVSFYNNEISEKSEIFDDQFSVERPDGSNFTLKIRSTKLEDSAMYFCASRVVGDTQYFGPGTRLTVL.